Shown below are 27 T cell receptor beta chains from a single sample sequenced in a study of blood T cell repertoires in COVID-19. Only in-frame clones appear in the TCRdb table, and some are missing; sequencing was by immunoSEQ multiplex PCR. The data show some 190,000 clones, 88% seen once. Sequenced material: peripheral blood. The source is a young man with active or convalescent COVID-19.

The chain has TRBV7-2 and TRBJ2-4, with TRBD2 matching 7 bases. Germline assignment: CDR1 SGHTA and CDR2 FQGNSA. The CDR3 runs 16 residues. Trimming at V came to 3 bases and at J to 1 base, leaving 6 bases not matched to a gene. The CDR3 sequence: CASSLTRGEAKNIQYF. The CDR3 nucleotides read TGTGCCAGCAGCTTGACCCGGGGGGAGGCCAAAAACATTCAGTACTTC.

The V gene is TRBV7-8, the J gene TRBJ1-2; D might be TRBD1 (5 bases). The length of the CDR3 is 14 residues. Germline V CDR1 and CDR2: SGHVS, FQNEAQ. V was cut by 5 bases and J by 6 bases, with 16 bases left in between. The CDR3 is CASSKRVQDNGYTF. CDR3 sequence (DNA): TGTGCCAGCAGCAAAAGGGTACAGGATAATGGCTACACCTTC. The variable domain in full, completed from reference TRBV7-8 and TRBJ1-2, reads GAGVSQSPRYKVAKRGQDVALRCDPISGHVSLFWYQQALGQGPEFLTYFQNEAQLDKSGLPSDRFFAERPEGSVSTLKIQRTQQEDSAVYLCASSKRVQDNGYTFGSGTRLTVV.

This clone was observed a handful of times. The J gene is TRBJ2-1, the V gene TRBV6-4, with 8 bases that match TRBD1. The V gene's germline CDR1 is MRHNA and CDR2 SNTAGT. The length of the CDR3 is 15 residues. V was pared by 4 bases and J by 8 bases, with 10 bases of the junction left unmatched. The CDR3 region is CASSATETGGDEQFF. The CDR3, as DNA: TGTGCCAGCAGTGCCACAGAAACAGGGGGAGATGAGCAGTTCTTC.

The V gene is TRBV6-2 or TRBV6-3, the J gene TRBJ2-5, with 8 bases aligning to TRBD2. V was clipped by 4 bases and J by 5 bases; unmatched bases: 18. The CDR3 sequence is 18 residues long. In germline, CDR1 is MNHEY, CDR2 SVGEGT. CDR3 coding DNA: TGTGCCAGCAGTTTCCCTAGCTTGCGGGAGGCCGGGGAGGAGACCCAGTACTTC. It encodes CASSFPSLREAGEETQYF.

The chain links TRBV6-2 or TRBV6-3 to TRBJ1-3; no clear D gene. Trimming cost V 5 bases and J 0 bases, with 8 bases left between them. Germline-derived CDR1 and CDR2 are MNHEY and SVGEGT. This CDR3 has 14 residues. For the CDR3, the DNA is TGTGCCAGCAGTACAAGGAGCTCTGGAAACACCATATATTTT. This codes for CASSTRSSGNTIYF.

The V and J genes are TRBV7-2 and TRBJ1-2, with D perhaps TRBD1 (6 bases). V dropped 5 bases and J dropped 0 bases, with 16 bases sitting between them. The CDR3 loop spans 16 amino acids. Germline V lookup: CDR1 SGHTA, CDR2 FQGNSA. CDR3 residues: CASSPAWAGANYGYTF. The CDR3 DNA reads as TGTGCCAGCAGCCCGGCTTGGGCAGGGGCTAACTATGGCTACACCTTC.

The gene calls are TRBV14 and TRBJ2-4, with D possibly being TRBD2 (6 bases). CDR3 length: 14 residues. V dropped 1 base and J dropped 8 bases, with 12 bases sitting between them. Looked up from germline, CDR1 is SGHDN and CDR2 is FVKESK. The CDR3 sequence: CASSQASEGHIQYF. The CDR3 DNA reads TGTGCCAGCAGCCAAGCTTCGGAGGGGCACATTCAGTACTTC.

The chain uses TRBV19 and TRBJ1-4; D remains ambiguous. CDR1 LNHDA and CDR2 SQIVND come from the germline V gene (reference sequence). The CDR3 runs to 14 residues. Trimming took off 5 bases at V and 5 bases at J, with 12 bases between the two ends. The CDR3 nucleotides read TGTGCCAGTAGTGTGATGGGCCGAAATGAAAAACTGTTTTTT. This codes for CASSVMGRNEKLFF.

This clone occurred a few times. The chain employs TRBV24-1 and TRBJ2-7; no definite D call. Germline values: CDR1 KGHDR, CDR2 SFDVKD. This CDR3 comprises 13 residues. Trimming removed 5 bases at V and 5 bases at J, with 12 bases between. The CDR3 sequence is CATSGSNVHEQYF. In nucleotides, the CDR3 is TGTGCCACCAGTGGTTCCAATGTCCACGAGCAGTACTTC.

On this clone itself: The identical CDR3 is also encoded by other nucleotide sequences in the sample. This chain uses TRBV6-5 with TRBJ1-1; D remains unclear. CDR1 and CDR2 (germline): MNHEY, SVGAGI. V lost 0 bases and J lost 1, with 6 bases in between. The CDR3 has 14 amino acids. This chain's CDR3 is CASSYSEGNTEAFF. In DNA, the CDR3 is TGTGCCAGCAGTTACTCCGAGGGGAACACTGAAGCTTTCTTT.

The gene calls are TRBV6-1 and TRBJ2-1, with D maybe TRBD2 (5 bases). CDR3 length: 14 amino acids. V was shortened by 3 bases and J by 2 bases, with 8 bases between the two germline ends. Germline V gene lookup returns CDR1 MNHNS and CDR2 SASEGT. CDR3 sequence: CASSEAGPYNEQFF. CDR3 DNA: TGTGCCAGCAGTGAGGCGGGCCCCTACAATGAGCAGTTCTTC.

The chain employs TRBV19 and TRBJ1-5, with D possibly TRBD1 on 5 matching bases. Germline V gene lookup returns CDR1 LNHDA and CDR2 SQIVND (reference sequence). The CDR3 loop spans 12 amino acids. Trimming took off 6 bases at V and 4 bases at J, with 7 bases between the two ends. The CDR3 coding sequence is TGTGCCAGTAGGCAGGGTAATCAGCCCCAGCATTTT. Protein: CASRQGNQPQHF.

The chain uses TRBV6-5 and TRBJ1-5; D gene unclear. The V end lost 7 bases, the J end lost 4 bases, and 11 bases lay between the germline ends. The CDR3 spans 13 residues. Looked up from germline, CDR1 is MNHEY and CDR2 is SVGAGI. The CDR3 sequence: CASTKGENQPQHF. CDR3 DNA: TGTGCCAGCACCAAGGGAGAGAATCAGCCCCAGCATTTT.

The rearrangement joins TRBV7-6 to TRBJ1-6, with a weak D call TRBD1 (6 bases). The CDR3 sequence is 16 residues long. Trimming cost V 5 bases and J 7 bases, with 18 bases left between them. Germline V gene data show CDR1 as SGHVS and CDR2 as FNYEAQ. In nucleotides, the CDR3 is TGTGCCAGCAGCCCCCGGACAGACCCCGGGAATTCACCCCTCCACTTT. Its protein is CASSPRTDPGNSPLHF. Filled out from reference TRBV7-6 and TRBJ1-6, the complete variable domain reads GAGVSQSPRYKVTKRGQDVALRCDPISGHVSLYWYRQALGQGPEFLTYFNYEAQQDKSGLPNDRFSAERPEGSISTLTIQRTEQRDSAMYRCASSPRTDPGNSPLHFGNGTRLTVT.

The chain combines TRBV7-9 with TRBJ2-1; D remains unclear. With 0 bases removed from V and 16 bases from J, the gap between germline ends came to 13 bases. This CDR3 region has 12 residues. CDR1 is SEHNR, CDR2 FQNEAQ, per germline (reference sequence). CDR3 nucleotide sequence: TGTGCCAGCAGCTTAGCGAACGGGTTCGAATTCTTC. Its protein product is CASSLANGFEFF.

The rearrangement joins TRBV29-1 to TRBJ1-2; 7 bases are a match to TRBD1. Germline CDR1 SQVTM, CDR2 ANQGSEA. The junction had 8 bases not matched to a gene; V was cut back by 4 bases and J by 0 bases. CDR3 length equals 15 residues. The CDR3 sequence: CSVGDRVETNYGYTF. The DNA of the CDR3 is TGCAGCGTTGGCGACAGGGTCGAAACTAACTATGGCTACACCTTC.

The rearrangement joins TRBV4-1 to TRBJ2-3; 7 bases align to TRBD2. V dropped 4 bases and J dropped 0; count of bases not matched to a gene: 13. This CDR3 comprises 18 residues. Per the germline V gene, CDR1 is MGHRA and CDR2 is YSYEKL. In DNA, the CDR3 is TGCGCCAGCAGCCCTCGATCCGGGACTAACCCTAGCACAGATACGCAGTATTTT. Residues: CASSPRSGTNPSTDTQYF.

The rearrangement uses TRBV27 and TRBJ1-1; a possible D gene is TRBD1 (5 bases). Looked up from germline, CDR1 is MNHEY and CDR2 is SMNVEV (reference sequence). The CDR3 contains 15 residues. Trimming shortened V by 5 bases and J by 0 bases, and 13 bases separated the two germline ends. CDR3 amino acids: CASSPLTVMNTEAFF. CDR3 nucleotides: TGTGCCAGCAGTCCTCTGACAGTTATGAACACTGAAGCTTTCTTT.

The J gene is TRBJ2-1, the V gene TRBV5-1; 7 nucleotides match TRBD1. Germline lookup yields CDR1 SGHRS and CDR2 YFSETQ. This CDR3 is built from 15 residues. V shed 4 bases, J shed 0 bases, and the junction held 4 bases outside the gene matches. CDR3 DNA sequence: TGCGCCAGCAGCGTGGGACAGAGCTCCTACAATGAGCAGTTCTTC. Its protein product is CASSVGQSSYNEQFF.

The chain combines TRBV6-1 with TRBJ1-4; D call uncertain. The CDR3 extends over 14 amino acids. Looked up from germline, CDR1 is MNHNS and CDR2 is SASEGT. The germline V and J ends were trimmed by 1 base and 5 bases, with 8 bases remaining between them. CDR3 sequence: CASSEGLWNEKLFF. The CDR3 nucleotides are TGTGCCAGCAGTGAAGGACTTTGGAATGAAAAACTGTTTTTT.

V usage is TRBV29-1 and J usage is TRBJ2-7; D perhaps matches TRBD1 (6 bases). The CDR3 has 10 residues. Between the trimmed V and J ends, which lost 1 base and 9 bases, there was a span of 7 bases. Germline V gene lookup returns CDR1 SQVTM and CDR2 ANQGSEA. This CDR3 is CSVEAGVQYF. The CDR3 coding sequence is TGCAGCGTTGAAGCAGGGGTGCAGTACTTC.

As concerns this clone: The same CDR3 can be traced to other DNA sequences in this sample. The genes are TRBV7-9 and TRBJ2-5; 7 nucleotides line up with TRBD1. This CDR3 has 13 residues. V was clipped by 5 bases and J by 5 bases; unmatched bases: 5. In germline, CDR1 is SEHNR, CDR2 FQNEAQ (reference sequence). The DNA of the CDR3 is TGTGCCAGCAGCCCGAGGGGGCCGGAGACCCAGTACTTC. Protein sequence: CASSPRGPETQYF.

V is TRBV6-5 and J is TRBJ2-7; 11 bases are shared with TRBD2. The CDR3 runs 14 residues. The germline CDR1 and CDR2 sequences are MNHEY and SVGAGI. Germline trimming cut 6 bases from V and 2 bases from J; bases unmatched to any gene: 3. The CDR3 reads CASSGTSGAYEQYF. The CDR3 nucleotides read TGTGCCAGCAGCGGGACTAGCGGAGCCTACGAGCAGTACTTC.

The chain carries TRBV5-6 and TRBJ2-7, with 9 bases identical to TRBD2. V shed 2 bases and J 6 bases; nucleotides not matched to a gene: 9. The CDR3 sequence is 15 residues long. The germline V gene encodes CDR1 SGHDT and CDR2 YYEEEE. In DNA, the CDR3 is TGTGCCAGCAGCTTTCGGGCGGGAGGGCCATTCGAGCAGTACTTC. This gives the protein CASSFRAGGPFEQYF.

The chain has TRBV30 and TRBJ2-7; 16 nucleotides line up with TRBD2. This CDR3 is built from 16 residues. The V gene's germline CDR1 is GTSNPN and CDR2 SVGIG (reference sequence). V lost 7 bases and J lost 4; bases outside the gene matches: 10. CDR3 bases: TGTGCCTCTGCCGGGACTAGCGGGGGGGCCTTTTACGAGCAGTACTTC. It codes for CASAGTSGGAFYEQYF.

The CDR3 DNA is TGTGCCAGCAGCGACGGGACACCAACTGAAGCTTTCTTT. Translation: CASSDGTPTEAFF. The chain recombines TRBV12-3 or TRBV12-4 with TRBJ1-1; a possible D gene is TRBD1 (6 bases). This CDR3 region has 13 residues. V was clipped by 6 bases and J by 5 bases, with 13 bases between them.

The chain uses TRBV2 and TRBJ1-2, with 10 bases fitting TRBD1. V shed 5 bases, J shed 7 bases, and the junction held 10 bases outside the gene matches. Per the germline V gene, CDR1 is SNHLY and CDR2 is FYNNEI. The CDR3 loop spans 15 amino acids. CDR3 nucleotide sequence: TGTGCCAGCAGTTTCCTGACAGGGGGCGAGTCTGGCTACACCTTC. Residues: CASSFLTGGESGYTF.